Here is one TCR beta chain with its context. The data derive from a study of T cell clones after liver transplantation. Study-level background: Liver transplant recipients had immunosuppression withdrawal attempted within 2 years. A pre-transplant mixed lymphocyte reaction with TCRbeta sequencing defined graft-donor-reactive clones followed in post-transplant blood.

Only in-frame clones appear in the TCRdb table, and some are missing; sequencing was by immunoSEQ multiplex PCR. The table records 35,000 to 45,000 clones, 85% to 90% of them present only once. V shed 4 bases and J 9 bases; nucleotides not matched to a gene: 11. CDR1 SGHKS and CDR2 YYEKEE come from the germline V gene (reference sequence). The CDR3 consists of 16 residues. This sequence originates from a human patient who received a liver transplant. The graft donor may have given rise to some T cells. The chain employs TRBV5-5 and TRBJ1-6, with 9 bases matching TRBD1. The input for sequencing was CD4+ T cells from blood, taken 24 months after liver transplant. CDR3 sequence: CASSESTGTGISPLHF. For the CDR3, the DNA is TGTGCCAGCAGCGAATCGACCGGGACAGGGATTTCACCCCTCCACTTT.